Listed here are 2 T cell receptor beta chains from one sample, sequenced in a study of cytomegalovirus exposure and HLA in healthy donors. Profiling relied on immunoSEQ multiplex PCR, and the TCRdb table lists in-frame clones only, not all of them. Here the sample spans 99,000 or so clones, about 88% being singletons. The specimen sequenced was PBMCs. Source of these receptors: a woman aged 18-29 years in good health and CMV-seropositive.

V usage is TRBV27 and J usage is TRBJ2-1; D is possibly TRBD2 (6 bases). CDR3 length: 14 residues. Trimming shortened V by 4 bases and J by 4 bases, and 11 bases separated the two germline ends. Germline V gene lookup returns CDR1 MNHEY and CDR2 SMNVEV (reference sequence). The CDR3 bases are TGTGCCAGCAGTTCCCCGGGACTGTACAATGAGCAGTTCTTC. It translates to CASSSPGLYNEQFF.

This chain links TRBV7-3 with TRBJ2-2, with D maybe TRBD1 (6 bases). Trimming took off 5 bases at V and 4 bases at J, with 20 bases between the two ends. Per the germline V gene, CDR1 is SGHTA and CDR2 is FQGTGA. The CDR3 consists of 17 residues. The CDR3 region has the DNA TGTGCCAGCAGCGCCTCGACAGGAACCTACTCCACCGGGGAGCTGTTTTTT. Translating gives CASSASTGTYSTGELFF.